The 20 T cell receptor beta chains reported below all come from one sample, sequenced in a study of blood T cell repertoires in COVID-19 (dated by TCRdb to the early 2020s). Library preparation used the immunoSEQ multiplex PCR assay. TCRdb re-hosts the immuneACCESS table, in-frame sequences only. Its copies lack some clones; in the studies checked, an unresolved V gene accounts for under half of them, and the cause for the rest is not known. This sample lists 140,000 or so clones; 88% were detected once. The ten largest make up about 10% of the sample. Sequenced input: peripheral blood. The receptor set was obtained from a man in his 60s with active or convalescent COVID-19.

This chain links TRBV7-8 with TRBJ1-3, with D uncertain. The CDR3 spans 15 residues. Trimming removed 1 base from V and 1 base from J, with 8 bases in between. Germline CDR1 reads SGHVS; CDR2 reads FQNEAQ. The CDR3 DNA follows: TGTGCCAGCAGCTTAGGCACCAGTTCTGGAAACACCATATATTTT. Encoded protein: CASSLGTSSGNTIYF.

Here the CDR3 reads CASSPTRGGHEQYF. Written as DNA, the CDR3 is TGTGCCAGCAGCCCCACACGCGGGGGGCACGAGCAGTACTTC. The chain combines TRBV3-1 (or the pseudogene TRBV3-2) with TRBJ2-7; the match to TRBD2 covers 8 bases. CDR3 length: 14 amino acids. Trimming cost V 4 bases and J 5 bases; bases outside gene matches: 7. Germline V CDR1 and CDR2: LGHDT, YNNKEL (reference sequence).

The chain carries TRBV7-3 and TRBJ2-7; 8 nucleotides line up with TRBD2. The CDR3 is made up of 16 amino acids. The germline V gene encodes CDR1 SGHTA and CDR2 FQGTGA. V shed 4 bases, J shed 5 bases, and the junction held 13 bases outside the gene matches. Here the CDR3 DNA reads TGTGCCAGCAGCTCATACAGCGGGAGTCAATATAACGAGCAGTACTTC. Translating gives CASSSYSGSQYNEQYF.

The rearrangement joins TRBV11-3 to TRBJ2-7; 10 nucleotides agree with TRBD2. J was trimmed by 7 bases and V by 5 bases; bases with no gene match: 8. The CDR3 is 14 amino acids. From germline, CDR1 is SGHNT and CDR2 YENEEA. Written as DNA, the CDR3 is TGTGCCAGCAGCCTAGCGGGAGTCGATAGTGAGCAGTACTTC. It is translated as CASSLAGVDSEQYF.

The chain links TRBV9 to TRBJ2-7, with 7 bases matching TRBD2. With V trimmed by 0 bases and J by 7 bases, 10 bases remained unmatched. CDR3 size: 15 residues. Germline CDR1 SGDLS, CDR2 YYNGEE. This chain's CDR3 is CASSVAGVSGLEQYF. CDR3 in DNA: TGTGCCAGCAGCGTAGCGGGGGTTAGCGGGCTGGAGCAGTACTTC. Full variable domain (remainder filled in from reference TRBV9 and TRBJ2-7): DSGVTQTPKHLITATGQRVTLRCSPRSGDLSVYWYQQSLDQGLQFLIQYYNGEERAKGNILERFSAQQFPDLHSELNLSSLELGDSALYFCASSVAGVSGLEQYFGPGTRLTVT.

V usage is TRBV5-4 and J usage is TRBJ1-2; 9 nucleotides agree with TRBD1. Germline CDR1 and CDR2: SGHNT and YYREEE (reference sequence). The junction had 7 bases not matched to a gene; V was cut back by 3 bases and J by 4 bases. This CDR3 is 15 amino acids long. CDR3 residues: CASSWTGATSYGYTF. CDR3 bases: TGTGCCAGCAGCTGGACAGGGGCGACGAGCTATGGCTACACCTTC.

The chain combines TRBV18 with TRBJ1-1; possible D gene TRBD1, 5 bases. The CDR3 spans 15 residues. Germline V gives CDR1 KGHSH, CDR2 LQKENI. The ends were cut back, 4 bases at V and 3 bases at J, with 15 bases in the middle. The CDR3 region has the DNA TGTGCCAGCTCACGTCTAACGGGGGGATACACTGAAGCTTTCTTT. Amino acid sequence: CASSRLTGGYTEAFF.

This clone showed up just a few times. This chain connects TRBV19 to TRBJ1-5; D perhaps matches TRBD1 (5 bases). The CDR3 runs to 15 residues. CDR1 is LNHDA, CDR2 SQIVND, per germline (reference sequence). Trimming pared 3 bases from V and 0 bases from J, leaving 9 bases between. CDR3 DNA sequence: TGTGCCAGTAGTATGGGAGGGGTTAGCAATCAGCCCCAGCATTTT. This translates into CASSMGGVSNQPQHF.

The J gene is TRBJ2-7, the V gene TRBV5-1; 10 bases are a match to TRBD2. CDR3 length: 18 amino acids. J gave up 3 bases and V 2 bases, and 14 bases lay outside the gene matches. Germline V gives CDR1 SGHRS, CDR2 YFSETQ. CDR3 in DNA: TGCGCCAGCAGCTTTAGCCTAGCGGGAGCCCGACGGGACTACGAGCAGTACTTC. Protein: CASSFSLAGARRDYEQYF. Using reference TRBV5-1 and TRBJ2-7 for the parts outside the CDR3, the full variable domain is KAGVTQTPRYLIKTRGQQVTLSCSPISGHRSVSWYQQTPGQGLQFLFEYFSETQRNKGNFPGRFSGRQFSNSRSEMNVSTLELGDSALYLCASSFSLAGARRDYEQYFGPGTRLTVT.

The rearrangement uses TRBV5-1 and TRBJ2-7, with TRBD1 identical over 8 bases. The germline V gene encodes CDR1 SGHRS and CDR2 YFSETQ. With V trimmed by 0 bases and J by 4 bases, 6 bases remained unmatched. There are 15 residues in the CDR3. CDR3 nucleotide sequence: TGCGCCAGCAGCTTGGTGCCAGGGGGCGGGTACGAGCAGTACTTC. Translating it yields CASSLVPGGGYEQYF.

The chain combines TRBV27 with TRBJ2-4; 8 nucleotides match TRBD2. The CDR3 covers 15 residues. The ends lost 2 bases at V and 2 bases at J; junction bases unmatched: 2. Per the germline V gene, CDR1 is MNHEY and CDR2 is SMNVEV (reference sequence). CDR3 amino acids: CASSLAGGSKNIQYF. CDR3 DNA sequence: TGTGCCAGCAGTTTAGCGGGAGGCTCCAAAAACATTCAGTACTTC.

The chain employs TRBV7-2 and TRBJ1-1; tentatively, D is TRBD1 (6 bases). This CDR3 region has 20 residues. Germline loops: CDR1 SGHTA, CDR2 FQGNSA. Trimming shortened V by 0 bases and J by 0 bases, and 23 bases separated the two germline ends. The CDR3, as DNA: TGTGCCAGCAGCTTAGCGGCAGGGGCCTTACACCAGACCATGAACACTGAAGCTTTCTTT. Encoded protein: CASSLAAGALHQTMNTEAFF. Drawing the rest from reference TRBV7-2 and TRBJ1-1, the complete variable domain is GAGVSQSPSNKVTEKGKDVELRCDPISGHTALYWYRQSLGQGLEFLIYFQGNSAPDKSGLPSDRFSAERTGGSVSTLTIQRTQQEDSAVYLCASSLAAGALHQTMNTEAFFGQGTRLTVV.

This chain connects TRBV7-2 to TRBJ2-2; maybe TRBD2 (6 bases). Germline-derived CDR1 and CDR2 are SGHTA and FQGNSA. The CDR3 has 15 residues. The V end lost 1 base, the J end lost 6 bases, and 12 bases lay between the germline ends. The CDR3 DNA reads as TGTGCCAGCAGCTTAGTGGGGGGTAGGCCCGGGGAGCTGTTTTTT. As protein: CASSLVGGRPGELFF.

This clone was counted once. V gene TRBV12-3 or TRBV12-4 combines with J gene TRBJ2-7; unclear D gene. V dropped 4 bases and J dropped 11 bases, with 12 bases sitting between them. This CDR3 is built from 11 residues. DNA for the CDR3: TGTGCCAGCAGTTCGTACTGGGCGAAGTACTTC. Protein: CASSSYWAKYF.

This chain connects TRBV10-2 to TRBJ2-1; 12 bases line up with TRBD1. The CDR3 consists of 16 residues. Germline assignment: CDR1 WSHSY and CDR2 SAAADI. J lost 3 bases, V lost 2 bases, and 2 bases had no gene match. The CDR3: CASSERDRGLYNEQFF. In DNA form, the CDR3 reads TGCGCCAGCAGTGAGAGGGACAGGGGGCTCTACAATGAGCAGTTCTTC.

This chain connects TRBV7-2 to TRBJ2-3; TRBD1 might be the D (5 bases). Germline V gene sequence: CDR1 SGHTA, CDR2 FQGNSA. The CDR3 length is 14 residues. V was cut by 1 base and J by 4 bases, with 9 bases left in between. As DNA, the CDR3 is TGTGCCAGCAGCTTAGATCAGGGCTCAGATACGCAGTATTTT. Encoded protein: CASSLDQGSDTQYF.

The rearrangement links TRBV29-1 to TRBJ2-1, with unresolved D. Trimming stripped 7 bases from V and 8 bases from J, with 12 bases between. In germline, CDR1 is SQVTM, CDR2 ANQGSEA. This CDR3 comprises 11 residues. CDR3 sequence (DNA): TGCAGCGAAAGACTTCGGGATGAGCAGTTCTTC. It is translated as CSERLRDEQFF.

The V and J genes are TRBV3-1 (or the pseudogene TRBV3-2) and TRBJ2-1; possibly TRBD1 for D (5 bases). The CDR3 is 15 amino acids. V lost 3 bases to trimming and J lost 4 bases, with 13 bases between them. CDR1 and CDR2 (germline): LGHDT, YNNKEL (reference sequence). CDR3: CASSQRQTVYNEQFF. The CDR3 DNA reads as TGTGCCAGCAGCCAGCGACAGACCGTATACAATGAGCAGTTCTTC.

The sample holds a few counts of this clone. V is TRBV7-6 and J is TRBJ2-1; TRBD2 aligns across 9 bases. Per germline, CDR1 SGHVS and CDR2 FNYEAQ. This CDR3 region has 17 residues. V shed 0 bases and J 8 bases; nucleotides not matched to a gene: 11. The CDR3 DNA follows: TGTGCCAGCAGCTTAGCAGGGACTAGCTCCCCGGGCCATGAGCAGTTCTTC. This sequence encodes CASSLAGTSSPGHEQFF.

The sample holds one count of this clone. The chain joins TRBV10-3 to TRBJ2-5, with TRBD2 matching 13 bases. The V gene end was trimmed by 4 bases and the J gene end by 4 bases; junction bases not matched to a gene: 3. The CDR3 spans 15 residues. Germline V gives CDR1 ENHRY, CDR2 SYGVKD. The CDR3 DNA sequence: TGTGCCATCAGTGCAGGACTAGCGGGAGTAGAGACCCAGTACTTC. It encodes CAISAGLAGVETQYF.